This record looks at one TCR beta chain sequence and its context. Its target is unknown. V was cut by 3 bases and J by 4 bases, with 12 bases left in between. The CDR3 has 14 residues. Germline CDR1 and CDR2: MDHEN and SYDVKM. This entry belongs to a study of T cell repertoires in cytomegalovirus infection. For the study at large: CMV infection plus the matching HLA type was flagged by public TCR beta signatures. Study results and limitations: It was HLA-C-restricted CMV-specific TCR beta clonotypes that dominated the response ex vivo.

MiXCR, run by TCRdb on the reads, gives a single entry per CDR3 protein. The sample lists 250,000 to 300,000 distinct CDR3 sequences, about a sixth occurring once. This sequence joins TRBV28 and TRBJ1-2; D gene ambiguous. The receptor was isolated from a human donor in good health (CMV status not recorded). Some clones in this sample may be carry-over from other donors' samples. The sample was CD8+ T cells from PBMCs. Written as DNA, the CDR3 is TGTGCCAGCAGTTTCTCCCCGGGATCCTATGGCTACACCTTC. It specifies CASSFSPGSYGYTF.